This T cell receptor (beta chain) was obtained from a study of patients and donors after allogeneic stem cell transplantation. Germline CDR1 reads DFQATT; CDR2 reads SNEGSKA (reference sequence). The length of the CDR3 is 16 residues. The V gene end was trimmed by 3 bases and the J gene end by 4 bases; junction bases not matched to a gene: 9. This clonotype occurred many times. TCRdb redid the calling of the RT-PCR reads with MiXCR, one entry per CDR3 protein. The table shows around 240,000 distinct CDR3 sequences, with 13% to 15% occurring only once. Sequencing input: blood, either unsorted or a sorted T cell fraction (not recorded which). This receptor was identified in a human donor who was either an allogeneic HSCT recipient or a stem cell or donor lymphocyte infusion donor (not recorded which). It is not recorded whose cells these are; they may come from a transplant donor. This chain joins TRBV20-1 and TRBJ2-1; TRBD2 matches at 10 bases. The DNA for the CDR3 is TGCAGTGCTAGGCCCCCTAGCGGGGGCTCGTACAATGAGCAGTTCTTC. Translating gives CSARPPSGGSYNEQFF.